This T cell receptor (beta chain) is from a study of cytomegalovirus exposure and HLA in healthy donors. Overall study results and limits: Some 150 TCR beta chains were listed as cytomegalovirus-associated. Upon later analysis, HLA-associated TCR beta chains proved more clonally expanded than other, equally common chains.

It was with 60 Vbeta and 13 Jbeta primers that the PCR ran. This table comes from immunoSEQ multiplex PCR, and its TCRdb copy is limited to in-frame clones, with some not included. The sample gives 150,000 to 200,000 clones, 80% of which show up once; 1.5% to 2% is in the top ten. On this clone: The target antigen is unknown.

The clonotype originates from a woman aged 25-40 years in good health and CMV-seronegative. Sequencing was carried out using PBMCs.

CDR3 region: CASSFSPLQENYGYTF. CDR3 nucleotides: TGTGCCAGCAGTTTTTCCCCCCTACAGGAAAACTATGGCTACACCTTC. This chain connects TRBV6-6 to TRBJ1-2; tentative D call: TRBD1 (5 bases). The V and J ends lost 4 bases and 2 bases respectively, with 17 bases between them. The CDR3 covers 16 residues. CDR1 and CDR2 (germline): MNHNY, SVGAGI (reference sequence).